This T cell receptor beta chain is from a study of T-cell reconstitution after alpha-beta-depleted transplantation in children. Study observations and caveats: The authors attributed T-cell counts and diversity one year after transplant mostly to newly produced T cells.

V shed 2 bases and J 6 bases; nucleotides not matched to a gene: 16. CDR3 size: 19 residues. Germline V gene sequence: CDR1 SGHTA, CDR2 FQGTGA. Unique molecular identifiers were incorporated when the TCRbeta library was constructed. Via MiXCR, TCRdb re-called the PCR reads, giving one row per CDR3 protein. Of more than 400,000 distinct CDR3 sequences listed, over 40% were seen once; the top ten hold around a quarter. Of note for this clonotype: The antigen is undetermined.

The clonotype was recovered from a girl aged 2 to 10 with aplastic anemia, due to receive a stem cell transplant. The rearrangement joins TRBV7-3 to TRBJ2-3; 11 bases line up with TRBD2. Sequencing was performed on PBMCs, taken before TCRalphabeta/CD19-depleted stem cell transplant. The CDR3 DNA reads TGTGCCAGCAGCTTAGCCTCACCATTAGCGGGGGGGCCGGGCGATACGCAGTATTTT. The encoded protein is CASSLASPLAGGPGDTQYF.